A single T cell receptor (beta chain) is shown here with its context. The data were obtained in a study of OX40 agonist ivuxolimab in advanced cancers. Whole-study context: Treatment received earlier with anti-PD-1, anti-PD-L1 or anti-CTLA-4 agents was allowed, and under 50% had some. Three patients had partial responses: one hepatocellular carcinoma, two cutaneous melanoma.

Only in-frame clones appear in the TCRdb table, and some are missing; sequencing was by immunoSEQ multiplex PCR. The profile shows more than 30,000 clones, approximately 89% of them singletons. Deletions cut 4 bases from V and 6 bases from J, with 9 bases between. Germline assignment: CDR1 MNHNS and CDR2 SASEGT. This CDR3 has 13 amino acids. This TCR was recovered from an adult with an advanced solid tumor such as melanoma, head and neck, liver or kidney cancer. The rearrangement links TRBV6-1 to TRBJ2-2; D might be TRBD1 (6 bases). This specimen consisted of CD4+ or CD8+ T cells sorted from blood, obtained in a trial of the OX40 agonist ivuxolimab. For the CDR3, the DNA is TGTGCCAGCAGTGTCAGGGGTGCCGGGGAGCTGTTTTTT. Its protein product is CASSVRGAGELFF.